A selection of T cell receptor beta chains follows, all from one sample in a study of blood T cell repertoires in COVID-19. The assay was immunoSEQ multiplex PCR, and TCRdb's table has in-frame clones only and misses some. Of 150,000 to 200,000 clones in the sample, over 70% were seen once. Sample: peripheral blood. The receptors here all came from a man between 60 and 75 years old with acute or convalescent COVID-19. Both conserved end residues are part of each CDR3. Fields, in order: V gene, clone size, J gene, D gene, CDR3 protein, CDR3 DNA. D genes are given only for firm matches. Size values are once, few and many counts, or a class for expanded clones, and some rows have none.

v_call: TRBV2
clone_size: few
j_call: TRBJ2-3
d_call: NA
cdr3_aa: CASTRGSPADTQYF
cdr3_nt: TGTGCCAGCACTAGAGGTAGCCCGGCAGATACGCAGTATTTT

v_call: TRBV19
clone_size: NA
j_call: TRBJ2-2
d_call: NA
cdr3_aa: CASSMEARKTGELFF
cdr3_nt: TGTGCCAGTAGTATGGAAGCGCGAAAAACCGGGGAGCTGTTTTTT

v_call: TRBV29-1
clone_size: few
j_call: TRBJ2-3
d_call: NA
cdr3_aa: CSVPTSDTQYF
cdr3_nt: TGCAGCGTCCCTACTAGTGATACGCAGTATTTT

v_call: TRBV18
clone_size: NA
j_call: TRBJ1-5
d_call: NA
cdr3_aa: CASSPQGQPRDGPQHF
cdr3_nt: TGTGCCAGCTCACCTCAGGGGCAGCCCCGTGATGGGCCCCAGCATTTT

v_call: TRBV18
clone_size: NA
j_call: TRBJ2-7
d_call: TRBD1
cdr3_aa: CASSPGQGAYEQYF
cdr3_nt: TGTGCCAGCTCACCGGGACAGGGAGCCTACGAGCAGTACTTC

v_call: TRBV6-5
clone_size: NA
j_call: TRBJ1-1
d_call: NA
cdr3_aa: CEKPPGEHTEAFF
cdr3_nt: TGTGAAAAACCTCCGGGTGAGCACACTGAAGCTTTCTTT

v_call: TRBV2
clone_size: NA
j_call: TRBJ2-1
d_call: TRBD2
cdr3_aa: CASSGLAGGPNEQFF
cdr3_nt: TGTGCCAGCAGTGGCCTAGCGGGAGGGCCAAATGAGCAGTTCTTC

v_call: TRBV2
clone_size: NA
j_call: TRBJ2-7
d_call: TRBD2
cdr3_aa: CASKVAGSSYEQYF
cdr3_nt: TGTGCCAGCAAGGTAGCGGGGAGCTCCTACGAGCAGTACTTC

v_call: TRBV13
clone_size: NA
j_call: TRBJ2-3
d_call: NA
cdr3_aa: CASSERWDTQYF
cdr3_nt: TGTGCCAGCAGCGAGCGGTGGGATACGCAGTATTTT

v_call: TRBV5-1
clone_size: NA
j_call: TRBJ2-7
d_call: NA
cdr3_aa: CASSPVTGQPYEQYF
cdr3_nt: TGCGCCAGCAGCCCCGTGACAGGACAACCCTACGAGCAGTACTTC

v_call: TRBV19
clone_size: NA
j_call: TRBJ2-7
d_call: NA
cdr3_aa: CASSPDRKGTYEQYF
cdr3_nt: TGTGCCAGTAGCCCGGACAGAAAGGGCACCTACGAGCAGTACTTC

v_call: TRBV2
clone_size: few
j_call: TRBJ2-1
d_call: NA
cdr3_aa: CASSRARASYNEQFF
cdr3_nt: TGTGCCAGCAGTAGGGCGAGGGCTTCCTACAATGAGCAGTTCTTC

v_call: TRBV5-1
clone_size: once
j_call: TRBJ2-7
d_call: TRBD1
cdr3_aa: CASSPRQGEAYEQYF
cdr3_nt: TGCGCCAGCAGCCCCCGACAGGGTGAGGCCTACGAGCAGTACTTC

v_call: TRBV6-2/TRBV6-3
clone_size: NA
j_call: TRBJ1-2
d_call: NA
cdr3_aa: CASSFREGRRGGYTF
cdr3_nt: TGTGCCAGCAGTTTCCGAGAAGGAAGGCGAGGAGGCTACACCTTC

v_call: TRBV11-2
clone_size: NA
j_call: TRBJ2-1
d_call: TRBD2
cdr3_aa: CASSLRRGAPSSYNEQFF
cdr3_nt: TGTGCCAGCAGCCTGAGGCGGGGGGCTCCGAGCTCCTACAATGAGCAGTTCTTC

v_call: TRBV2
clone_size: NA
j_call: TRBJ2-3
d_call: TRBD2
cdr3_aa: CASSGRGGRADTQYF
cdr3_nt: TGTGCCAGCAGTGGGCGGGGGGGCCGTGCAGATACGCAGTATTTT

v_call: TRBV4-3
clone_size: NA
j_call: TRBJ2-3
d_call: NA
cdr3_aa: CASSQDGLSHADTQYF
cdr3_nt: TGCGCCAGCAGCCAAGATGGACTAAGTCACGCAGATACGCAGTATTTT

v_call: TRBV9
clone_size: NA
j_call: TRBJ2-3
d_call: TRBD2
cdr3_aa: CASSETSGALTDTQYF
cdr3_nt: TGTGCCAGCAGCGAGACTAGCGGGGCCTTGACAGATACGCAGTATTTT

v_call: TRBV6-1
clone_size: few
j_call: TRBJ2-1
d_call: TRBD2
cdr3_aa: CASSEAARAGGREQFF
cdr3_nt: TGTGCCAGCAGTGAAGCTGCCCGAGCGGGGGGGAGGGAGCAGTTCTTC

v_call: TRBV14
clone_size: NA
j_call: TRBJ2-2
d_call: NA
cdr3_aa: CASSQARWTGKHTGELFF
cdr3_nt: TGTGCCAGCAGCCAAGCAAGGTGGACTGGGAAACACACCGGGGAGCTGTTTTTT

v_call: TRBV5-1
clone_size: NA
j_call: TRBJ2-2
d_call: NA
cdr3_aa: CASSLDGGAYTGELFF
cdr3_nt: TGCGCCAGCAGCTTGGATGGGGGCGCCTACACCGGGGAGCTGTTTTTT

v_call: TRBV3-1/TRBV3-2
clone_size: NA
j_call: TRBJ2-2
d_call: NA
cdr3_aa: CASSQQGGTGELFF
cdr3_nt: TGTGCCAGCAGCCAACAGGGGGGCACCGGGGAGCTGTTTTTT

v_call: TRBV3-1/TRBV3-2
clone_size: NA
j_call: TRBJ1-5
d_call: NA
cdr3_aa: CASSQAARDQPQHF
cdr3_nt: TGTGCCAGCAGCCAAGCGGCCAGGGATCAGCCCCAGCATTTT

v_call: TRBV7-8
clone_size: NA
j_call: TRBJ2-7
d_call: TRBD2
cdr3_aa: CASSPRASGGVF
cdr3_nt: TGTGCCAGCAGCCCGAGGGCTAGCGGGGGTGTCTTC

v_call: TRBV11-3
clone_size: NA
j_call: TRBJ1-6
d_call: NA
cdr3_aa: CASSSPSRDEGDNSPLHF
cdr3_nt: TGTGCCAGCAGTTCCCCATCCCGGGACGAGGGGGATAATTCACCCCTCCACTTT

v_call: TRBV19
clone_size: NA
j_call: TRBJ1-2
d_call: TRBD1
cdr3_aa: CASTGDRVGYTF
cdr3_nt: TGTGCCAGTACTGGGGACAGGGTTGGCTACACCTTC

v_call: TRBV19
clone_size: NA
j_call: TRBJ2-7
d_call: TRBD2
cdr3_aa: CASGLAASYEQYF
cdr3_nt: TGTGCCAGTGGACTAGCGGCCTCCTACGAGCAGTACTTC

v_call: TRBV11-3
clone_size: NA
j_call: TRBJ2-3
d_call: TRBD2
cdr3_aa: CASSSGGGGVDTQYF
cdr3_nt: TGTGCCAGCAGCTCTGGCGGGGGAGGAGTAGATACGCAGTATTTT

v_call: TRBV9
clone_size: NA
j_call: TRBJ1-6
d_call: NA
cdr3_aa: CASSEEQARANSPLHF
cdr3_nt: TGTGCCAGCAGCGAGGAACAGGCTCGAGCTAATTCACCCCTCCACTTT

v_call: TRBV19
clone_size: NA
j_call: TRBJ2-1
d_call: TRBD2
cdr3_aa: CASSSLAGLEQFF
cdr3_nt: TGTGCCAGTAGTAGTCTAGCGGGGCTCGAGCAGTTCTTC

v_call: TRBV2
clone_size: once
j_call: TRBJ1-2
d_call: TRBD1
cdr3_aa: CASSSTRDRVGGYTF
cdr3_nt: TGTGCCAGCAGCTCCACGCGGGACAGGGTGGGAGGCTACACCTTC